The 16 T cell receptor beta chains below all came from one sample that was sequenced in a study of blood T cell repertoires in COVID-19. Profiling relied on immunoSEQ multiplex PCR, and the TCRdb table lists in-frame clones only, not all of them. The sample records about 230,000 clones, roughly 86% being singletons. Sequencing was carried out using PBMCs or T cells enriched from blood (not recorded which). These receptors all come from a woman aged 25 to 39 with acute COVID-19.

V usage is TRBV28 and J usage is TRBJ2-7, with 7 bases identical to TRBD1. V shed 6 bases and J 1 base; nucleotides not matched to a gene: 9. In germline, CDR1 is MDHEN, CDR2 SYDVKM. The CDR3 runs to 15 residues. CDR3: CASSRGAGGSYEQYF. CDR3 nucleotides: TGTGCCAGCAGCCGAGGGGCAGGGGGTTCCTACGAGCAGTACTTC.

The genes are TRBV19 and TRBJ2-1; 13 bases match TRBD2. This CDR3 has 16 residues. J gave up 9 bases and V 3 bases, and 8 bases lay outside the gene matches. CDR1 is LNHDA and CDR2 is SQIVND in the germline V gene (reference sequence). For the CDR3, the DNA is TGTGCCAGTAGTATTCGCACTAGCGGGGGGGTTGGTGAGCAGTTCTTC. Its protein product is CASSIRTSGGVGEQFF.

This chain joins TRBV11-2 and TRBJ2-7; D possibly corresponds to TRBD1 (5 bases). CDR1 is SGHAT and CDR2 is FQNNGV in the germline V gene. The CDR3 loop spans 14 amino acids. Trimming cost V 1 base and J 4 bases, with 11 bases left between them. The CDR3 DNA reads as TGTGCCAGCAGCTTAGTAGGGGCCCGTTACGAGCAGTACTTC. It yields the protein CASSLVGARYEQYF.

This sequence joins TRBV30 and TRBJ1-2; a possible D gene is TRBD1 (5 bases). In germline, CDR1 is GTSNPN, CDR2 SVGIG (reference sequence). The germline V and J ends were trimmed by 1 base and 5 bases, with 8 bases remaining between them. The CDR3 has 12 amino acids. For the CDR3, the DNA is TGTGCCTGGAGTGCGGAGGGGTATGGCTACACCTTC. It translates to CAWSAEGYGYTF.

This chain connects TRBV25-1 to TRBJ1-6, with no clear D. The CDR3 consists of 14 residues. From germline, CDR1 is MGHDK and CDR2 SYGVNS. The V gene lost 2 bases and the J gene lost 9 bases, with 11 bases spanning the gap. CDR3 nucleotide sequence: TGTGCCAGCAGTGAAGGGCTGGATATTTCACCCCTCCACTTT. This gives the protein CASSEGLDISPLHF.

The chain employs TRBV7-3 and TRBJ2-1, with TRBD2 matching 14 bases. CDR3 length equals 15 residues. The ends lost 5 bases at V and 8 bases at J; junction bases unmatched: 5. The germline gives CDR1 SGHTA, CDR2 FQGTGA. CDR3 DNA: TGTGCCAGCAGCGCGACTAGCGGGGGGGCCGATGAGCAGTTCTTC. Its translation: CASSATSGGADEQFF. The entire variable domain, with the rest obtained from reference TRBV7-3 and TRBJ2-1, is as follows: GAGVSQTPSNKVTEKGKYVELRCDPISGHTALYWYRQSLGQGPEFLIYFQGTGAADDSGLPNDRFFAVRPEGSVSTLKIQRTERGDSAVYLCASSATSGGADEQFFGPGTRLTVL.

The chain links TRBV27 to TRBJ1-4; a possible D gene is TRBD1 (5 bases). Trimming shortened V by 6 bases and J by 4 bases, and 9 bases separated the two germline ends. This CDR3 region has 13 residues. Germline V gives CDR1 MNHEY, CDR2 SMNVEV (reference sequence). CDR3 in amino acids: CASRPTVNEKLFF. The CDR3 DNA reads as TGTGCCAGCAGACCGACAGTTAATGAAAAACTGTTTTTT.

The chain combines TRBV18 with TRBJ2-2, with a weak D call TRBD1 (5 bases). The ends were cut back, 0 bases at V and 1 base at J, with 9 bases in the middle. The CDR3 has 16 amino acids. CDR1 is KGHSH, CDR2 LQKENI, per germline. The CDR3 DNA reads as TGTGCCAGCTCACCACCGACAGACCTGAACACCGGGGAGCTGTTTTTT. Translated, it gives CASSPPTDLNTGELFF.

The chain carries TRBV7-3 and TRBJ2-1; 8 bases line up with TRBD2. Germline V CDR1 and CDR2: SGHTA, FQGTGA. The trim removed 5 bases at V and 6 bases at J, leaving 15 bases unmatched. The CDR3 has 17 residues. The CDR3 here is CASSLSPGRGGRNEQFF. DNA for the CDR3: TGTGCCAGCAGCCTGTCTCCTGGACGGGGGGGCCGCAATGAGCAGTTCTTC.

CDR3 amino acids: CASSRTGGVYGYTF. The CDR3 coding sequence is TGTGCCAGTAGTCGGACAGGGGGCGTCTATGGCTACACCTTC. The chain has TRBV19 and TRBJ1-2; 11 bases agree with TRBD1. Germline lookup yields CDR1 LNHDA and CDR2 SQIVND (reference sequence). Trimming removed 5 bases from V and 4 bases from J; junction bases left unmatched: 3. This CDR3 spans 14 amino acids.

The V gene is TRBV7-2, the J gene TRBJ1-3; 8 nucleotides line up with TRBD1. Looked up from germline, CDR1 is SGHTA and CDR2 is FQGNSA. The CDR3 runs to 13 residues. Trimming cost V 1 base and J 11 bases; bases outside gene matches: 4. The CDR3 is CASSLVTGAPIYF. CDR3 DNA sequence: TGTGCCAGCAGCTTAGTGACAGGGGCTCCCATATATTTT.

CDR3 bases: TGTGCCAGCAGCCCATTCCCCTCAGGGATGGAGGGAAACACCATATATTTT. It is translated as CASSPFPSGMEGNTIYF. The chain carries TRBV7-9 and TRBJ1-3; TRBD1 is a possible D gene (5 bases). The CDR3 is made up of 17 amino acids. Trimming shortened V by 5 bases and J by 4 bases, and 21 bases separated the two germline ends. Germline V gives CDR1 SEHNR, CDR2 FQNEAQ (reference sequence).

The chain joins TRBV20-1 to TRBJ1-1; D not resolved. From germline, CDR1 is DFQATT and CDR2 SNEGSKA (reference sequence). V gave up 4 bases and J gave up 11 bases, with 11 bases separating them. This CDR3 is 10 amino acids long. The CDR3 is CSATAETAFF. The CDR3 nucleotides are TGCAGTGCTACCGCGGAGACGGCTTTCTTT.

As DNA, the CDR3 is TGTGCCAGCACGGGGACAAGCAATCAGCCCCAGCATTTT. Protein sequence: CASTGTSNQPQHF. This chain uses TRBV6-5 with TRBJ1-5; possible D gene TRBD1, 6 bases. There are 13 residues in the CDR3. V was clipped by 7 bases and J by 1 base, with 8 bases between them. CDR1 MNHEY and CDR2 SVGAGI come from the germline V gene.

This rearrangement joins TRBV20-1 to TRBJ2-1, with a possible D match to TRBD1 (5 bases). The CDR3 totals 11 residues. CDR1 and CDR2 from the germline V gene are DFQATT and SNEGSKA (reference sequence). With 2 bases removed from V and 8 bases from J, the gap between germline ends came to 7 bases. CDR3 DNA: TGCAGTGCTAGACAGGGTTATGAGCAGTTCTTC. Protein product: CSARQGYEQFF.

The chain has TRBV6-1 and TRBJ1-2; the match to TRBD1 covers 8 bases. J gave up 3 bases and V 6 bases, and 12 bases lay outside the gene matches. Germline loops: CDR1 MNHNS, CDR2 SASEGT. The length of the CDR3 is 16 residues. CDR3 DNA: TGTGCCAGCAGGGAACAGGGGGTAAACAAAGACTATGGCTACACCTTC. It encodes CASREQGVNKDYGYTF.